This T cell receptor (beta chain) was profiled in a study of cytomegalovirus exposure and HLA in healthy donors. Study-wide findings and caveats: Most of the TCR beta V segments (in an earlier analysis) were productive either about 87% or about 30% of the time. Many donors shared some public TCRs, even though most TCR sequences were rare.

Vbeta (60) and Jbeta (13) primers were used in the PCR. Methods used by the authors: About 11 million of 80 million to 85 million unique TCR beta chains were shared, per a later count. Clones were sequenced by immunoSEQ multiplex PCR, and TCRdb holds only the in-frame ones, with some missing. V, J and clone size derive from that table, while D and trimming were established from the DNA sequence. The table lists around 33,000 clones. The V end lost 2 bases, the J end lost 6 bases, and 8 bases lay between the germline ends. The CDR3 is made up of 13 amino acids. Germline V lookup: CDR1 SGHAT, CDR2 FQNNGV. On this clone itself: Its antigen is unidentified.

What was sequenced was PBMCs. This receptor was obtained from a woman in her thirties or forties in good health and CMV-seropositive. The J gene is TRBJ2-1, the V gene TRBV11-2; D unresolved. CDR3 nucleotide sequence: TGTGCCAGCAGCTTATCCCAGCGCAATGAGCAGTTCTTC. Its translation: CASSLSQRNEQFF.